The rows below give T cell receptor beta chains drawn from one sample of a study of blood T cell repertoires in COVID-19. Libraries were prepared by immunoSEQ multiplex PCR; TCRdb keeps only in-frame clonotypes and omits some of them. The sample lists around 310,000 clones, around 90% occurring once. Source material: peripheral blood. The source is a middle-aged woman with COVID-19, enrolled during active disease. Both conserved end residues are part of each CDR3. The D gene is left open where the match is weak. Expanded clones are given a class, and other clones once, few, many or no size at all.

d_gene: -; abundance: -; v_gene: TRBV7-9; j_gene: TRBJ2-1; CDR3nt: TGTGCCAGCAGCTACCAACAGGGATCAATAAAAAATGAGCAGTTCTTC; CDR3aa: CASSYQQGSIKNEQFF
d_gene: -; abundance: -; v_gene: TRBV30; j_gene: TRBJ1-2; CDR3nt: TGTGCCTGGAGTGTTTCCCGAGCTAACTATGGCTACACCTTC; CDR3aa: CAWSVSRANYGYTF
d_gene: -; abundance: -; v_gene: TRBV6-1; j_gene: TRBJ1-2; CDR3nt: TGTGCCAGCAGTGAAGACCGGGGGGCGGATGGCTACACCTTC; CDR3aa: CASSEDRGADGYTF
d_gene: -; abundance: -; v_gene: TRBV7-9; j_gene: TRBJ2-6; CDR3nt: TGTGCCAGCAGCTTAGGCCCCCAGGGCTCTGGGGCCAACGTCCTGACTTTC; CDR3aa: CASSLGPQGSGANVLTF
d_gene: TRBD1; abundance: -; v_gene: TRBV27; j_gene: TRBJ1-1; CDR3nt: TGTGCCAGCAGTGTGACAGGGGGGCGGACTGAAGCTTTCTTT; CDR3aa: CASSVTGGRTEAFF
d_gene: -; abundance: -; v_gene: TRBV3-1/TRBV3-2; j_gene: TRBJ1-3; CDR3nt: TGTGCCAGCAGCCACGTAGGGGTATTGTCCGGAAACACCATATATTTT; CDR3aa: CASSHVGVLSGNTIYF
d_gene: TRBD1; abundance: -; v_gene: TRBV10-3; j_gene: TRBJ2-3; CDR3nt: TGTGCCATCAGTGATTACAGGGGTACAGATACGCAGTATTTT; CDR3aa: CAISDYRGTDTQYF
d_gene: TRBD2; abundance: -; v_gene: TRBV5-4; j_gene: TRBJ2-7; CDR3nt: TGTGCCAGCAGCTTGATAGGGGAGGGCCTGGGCGAGCAGTACTTC; CDR3aa: CASSLIGEGLGEQYF
d_gene: TRBD1; abundance: -; v_gene: TRBV4-1; j_gene: TRBJ1-6; CDR3nt: TGCGCCAGCAGGGGACAGTATAATTCACCCCTCCACTTT; CDR3aa: CASRGQYNSPLHF
d_gene: TRBD1; abundance: -; v_gene: TRBV30; j_gene: TRBJ1-6; CDR3nt: TGTGCCTGGAGTCCCACCCGGACAGGGTGCTCCTATAATTCACCCCTCCACTTT; CDR3aa: CAWSPTRTGCSYNSPLHF
d_gene: -; abundance: -; v_gene: TRBV7-3; j_gene: TRBJ1-5; CDR3nt: TGTGCCAGCAGCTTAACGAGGGATCAGCCCCAGCATTTT; CDR3aa: CASSLTRDQPQHF
d_gene: -; abundance: -; v_gene: TRBV9; j_gene: TRBJ1-4; CDR3nt: TGTGCCAGCAGCGTATACGGGACTAATGAAAAACTGTTTTTT; CDR3aa: CASSVYGTNEKLFF
d_gene: -; abundance: -; v_gene: TRBV27; j_gene: TRBJ1-1; CDR3nt: TGTGCCAGCAGTCGCCCCCCTGGGGCCCAGAACACTGAAGCTTTCTTT; CDR3aa: CASSRPPGAQNTEAFF
d_gene: TRBD2; abundance: -; v_gene: TRBV4-3; j_gene: TRBJ2-5; CDR3nt: TGCGCCAGCAGCCAAGATTGGGCTAGCGGGACCAGCCACCAAGAGACCCAGTACTTC; CDR3aa: CASSQDWASGTSHQETQYF
d_gene: TRBD2; abundance: -; v_gene: TRBV6-5; j_gene: TRBJ2-3; CDR3nt: TGTGCCAGCACCCTGGACGGGGGGGGGCGAGATACGCAGTATTTT; CDR3aa: CASTLDGGGRDTQYF
d_gene: -; abundance: -; v_gene: TRBV28; j_gene: TRBJ2-2; CDR3nt: TGTGCCACTGGAGACACCGGGGAGCTGTTTTTT; CDR3aa: CATGDTGELFF
d_gene: -; abundance: -; v_gene: TRBV6-6; j_gene: TRBJ2-6; CDR3nt: TGTGCCAGCAGGGGCACAGGGTTAACTGGGGCCAACGTCCTGACTTTC; CDR3aa: CASRGTGLTGANVLTF
d_gene: TRBD2; abundance: -; v_gene: TRBV9; j_gene: TRBJ2-1; CDR3nt: TGTGCCAGCAGCGTAGTTAGCGGGGGGTACAATGAGCAGTTCTTC; CDR3aa: CASSVVSGGYNEQFF
d_gene: TRBD2; abundance: -; v_gene: TRBV3-1/TRBV3-2; j_gene: TRBJ2-7; CDR3nt: TGTGCCAGCAGCCAAGTGGCTAGCGGGAACTACGAGCAGTACTTC; CDR3aa: CASSQVASGNYEQYF
d_gene: TRBD1; abundance: few; v_gene: TRBV12-3/TRBV12-4; j_gene: TRBJ1-1; CDR3nt: TGTGCCAGCAGCTGGGACAGGAACACTGAAGCTTTCTTT; CDR3aa: CASSWDRNTEAFF
d_gene: TRBD2; abundance: -; v_gene: TRBV5-1; j_gene: TRBJ2-3; CDR3nt: TGCGCCAGCAGCCCAAGCGGGGCTGGGGGAGATACGCAGTATTTT; CDR3aa: CASSPSGAGGDTQYF
d_gene: -; abundance: -; v_gene: TRBV6-5; j_gene: TRBJ2-2; CDR3nt: TGTGCCAGCTCCCGCGGTGTGGCCGGGGAGCTGTTTTTT; CDR3aa: CASSRGVAGELFF
d_gene: -; abundance: -; v_gene: TRBV30; j_gene: TRBJ2-2; CDR3nt: TGTGCCTGGACTTCCCGAGGCGCCAAAACGCTGGAGCTGTTTTTT; CDR3aa: CAWTSRGAKTLELFF
d_gene: -; abundance: -; v_gene: TRBV7-2; j_gene: TRBJ2-1; CDR3nt: TGTGCCAGCAGCTTAGCCAATCACAGGTCCCCCTACAATGAGCAGTTCTTC; CDR3aa: CASSLANHRSPYNEQFF
d_gene: -; abundance: -; v_gene: TRBV19; j_gene: TRBJ2-3; CDR3nt: TGTGCCAGTAGTATGGTCGCAGGCACAGATACGCAGTATTTT; CDR3aa: CASSMVAGTDTQYF
d_gene: -; abundance: -; v_gene: TRBV27; j_gene: TRBJ2-3; CDR3nt: TGTGCCAGCAGGCGGAACACAGATACGCAGTATTTT; CDR3aa: CASRRNTDTQYF
d_gene: -; abundance: -; v_gene: TRBV6-2/TRBV6-3; j_gene: TRBJ2-3; CDR3nt: TGTGCCAGCAGTTACGACCCCGGGACTTACACAGATACGCAGTATTTT; CDR3aa: CASSYDPGTYTDTQYF
d_gene: -; abundance: -; v_gene: TRBV20-1; j_gene: TRBJ2-1; CDR3nt: TGCAGTGCTAGTCCCCGGGCGGGGAATGTTGCTGAGCAGTTCTTC; CDR3aa: CSASPRAGNVAEQFF
d_gene: -; abundance: -; v_gene: TRBV6-5; j_gene: TRBJ2-7; CDR3nt: TGTGCCAGCAGTTACTCGGAGCCGCCCTACGAGCAGTACTTC; CDR3aa: CASSYSEPPYEQYF
d_gene: -; abundance: -; v_gene: TRBV24-1; j_gene: TRBJ2-2; CDR3nt: TGTGCCACCAGTGACCCGGGATTCAACACCGGGGAGCTGTTTTTT; CDR3aa: CATSDPGFNTGELFF
d_gene: TRBD2; abundance: few; v_gene: TRBV4-1; j_gene: TRBJ2-7; CDR3nt: TGCGCCAGCAGCCAACCCCTAGCGGGAGCGATCGACGAGCAGTACTTC; CDR3aa: CASSQPLAGAIDEQYF
d_gene: -; abundance: -; v_gene: TRBV19; j_gene: TRBJ2-5; CDR3nt: TGTGCCAGTAGCCTCCCTAGGGGAGAGACCCAGTACTTC; CDR3aa: CASSLPRGETQYF
d_gene: TRBD1; abundance: -; v_gene: TRBV11-2; j_gene: TRBJ2-1; CDR3nt: TGTGCCAGCAGCTGGTCCGGGACAGGGGGGCCCTACAATGAGCAGTTCTTC; CDR3aa: CASSWSGTGGPYNEQFF
d_gene: TRBD1; abundance: -; v_gene: TRBV3-1/TRBV3-2; j_gene: TRBJ2-5; CDR3nt: TGTGCCAGCAGCCAAGCATCGGACAGGGGGTCGGGGGAGACCCAGTACTTC; CDR3aa: CASSQASDRGSGETQYF
d_gene: -; abundance: -; v_gene: TRBV7-9; j_gene: TRBJ1-1; CDR3nt: TGTGCCAGCAACTCCATGTCGGACACTGAAGCTTTCTTT; CDR3aa: CASNSMSDTEAFF